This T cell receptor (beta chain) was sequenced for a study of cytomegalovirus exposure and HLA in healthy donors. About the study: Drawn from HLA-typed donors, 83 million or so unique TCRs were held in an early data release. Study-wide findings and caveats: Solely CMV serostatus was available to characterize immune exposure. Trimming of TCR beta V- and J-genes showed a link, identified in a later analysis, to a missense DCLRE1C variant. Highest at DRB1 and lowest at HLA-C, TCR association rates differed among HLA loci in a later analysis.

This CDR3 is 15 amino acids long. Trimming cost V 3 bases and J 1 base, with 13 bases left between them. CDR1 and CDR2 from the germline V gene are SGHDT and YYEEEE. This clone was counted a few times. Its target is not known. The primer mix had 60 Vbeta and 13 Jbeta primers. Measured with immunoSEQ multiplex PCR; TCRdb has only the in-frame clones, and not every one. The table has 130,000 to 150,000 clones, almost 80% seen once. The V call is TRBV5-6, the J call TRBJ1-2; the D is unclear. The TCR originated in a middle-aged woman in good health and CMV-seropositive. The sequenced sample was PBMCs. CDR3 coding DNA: TGTGCCAGCAGCTCGGTAGCCCCCAGTAACTATGGCTACACCTTC. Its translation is CASSSVAPSNYGYTF.